These 29 T cell receptor beta chains were sequenced from one sample in a study of blood T cell repertoires in COVID-19. Data came from immunoSEQ multiplex PCR; TCRdb stores just in-frame clones and leaves some out. Seen here are 250,000 to 300,000 clones, roughly 89% observed once, and the top ten hold 1.5% to 2%. Specimen: PBMCs or T cells enriched from blood (not recorded which). All receptors come from a middle-aged woman who had recovered from COVID-19.

This chain joins TRBV2 and TRBJ1-5; the D is unclear. The CDR3 runs to 11 residues. V shed 6 bases and J shed 6 bases, with 6 bases lying between them. Germline assignment: CDR1 SNHLY and CDR2 FYNNEI. CDR3 amino acids: CASSTGQPQHF. The CDR3 region has the DNA TGTGCCAGCAGCACTGGTCAGCCCCAGCATTTT.

This clone showed up just once. The chain couples TRBV3-1 (or the pseudogene TRBV3-2) to TRBJ2-5; 12 bases fit TRBD2. The CDR3 is made up of 17 amino acids. J gave up 5 bases and V 0 bases, and 7 bases lay outside the gene matches. Per the germline V gene, CDR1 is LGHDT and CDR2 is YNNKEL (reference sequence). The DNA of the CDR3 is TGTGCCAGCAGCCAAGAGACTAGCGGGAGCTCCGGGGAGACCCAGTACTTC. It translates to CASSQETSGSSGETQYF.

The chain carries TRBV7-8 and TRBJ2-1, with 8 positions matching TRBD2. CDR1 is SGHVS, CDR2 FQNEAQ, per germline. This CDR3 comprises 16 residues. V trimming: 5 bases; J trimming: 0 bases; junction bases outside the gene matches: 6. The chain's CDR3 is CASSRSGGRSYNEQFF. In nucleotides, the CDR3 is TGTGCCAGCAGCAGAAGCGGGGGCCGCTCCTACAATGAGCAGTTCTTC.

This chain connects TRBV19 to TRBJ1-5, with D maybe TRBD1 (5 bases). Germline V gene data show CDR1 as LNHDA and CDR2 as SQIVND (reference sequence). V was shortened by 5 bases and J by 3 bases, with 11 bases between the two germline ends. The CDR3 sequence is 14 residues long. The CDR3 sequence is CASSPDRNNQPQHF. For the CDR3, the DNA is TGTGCCAGTAGTCCAGACAGAAACAATCAGCCCCAGCATTTT.

The chain is built from TRBV7-2 and TRBJ2-7; a possible D gene is TRBD1 (6 bases). This CDR3 is 14 amino acids long. Germline values: CDR1 SGHTA, CDR2 FQGNSA. Trimming left V 5 bases short and J 3 bases short, with 14 bases between. The CDR3 DNA sequence: TGTGCCAGCAGCGCTCAACCACAGGGCTACGAGCAGTACTTC. Its protein is CASSAQPQGYEQYF.

This clone was counted a few times. This chain joins TRBV5-1 and TRBJ2-7; TRBD1 is a possible D gene (5 bases). Germline lookup yields CDR1 SGHRS and CDR2 YFSETQ. The CDR3 spans 12 residues. Trimming removed 2 bases from V and 6 bases from J, with 9 bases in between. CDR3 loop: CASSLPGFEQYF. As DNA, the CDR3 is TGCGCCAGCAGCTTACCAGGGTTCGAGCAGTACTTC.

The count of this clone is one. The gene calls are TRBV3-1 (or the pseudogene TRBV3-2) and TRBJ1-1, with 8 bases identical to TRBD1. The CDR3 spans 14 residues. V gave up 1 base and J gave up 10 bases; unmatched junction bases: 8. Looked up from germline, CDR1 is LGHDT and CDR2 is YNNKEL (reference sequence). The CDR3 region has the DNA TGTGCCAGCAGCCAAGGAAGGACAGGGAGGGGAGCTTTCTTT. This translates into CASSQGRTGRGAFF.

This chain links TRBV30 with TRBJ1-4; a weak D match, TRBD1 (6 bases). V was shortened by 2 bases and J by 1 base, with 14 bases between the two germline ends. Germline CDR1 GTSNPN, CDR2 SVGIG (reference sequence). The CDR3 runs to 16 residues. DNA of the CDR3: TGTGCCTGGAGTAGGGGACACCTGGGAACTAATGAAAAACTGTTTTTT. Its translation: CAWSRGHLGTNEKLFF. Supplemented by reference TRBV30 and TRBJ1-4, the full variable domain reads SQTIHQWPATLVQPVGSPLSLECTVEGTSNPNLYWYRQAAGRGLQLLFYSVGIGQISSEVPQNLSASRPQDRQFILSSKKLLLSDSGFYLCAWSRGHLGTNEKLFFGSGTQLSVL.

The chain joins TRBV18 to TRBJ1-1; TRBD1 matches at 7 bases. Trimming at V came to 0 bases and at J to 6 bases, leaving 4 bases not matched to a gene. This CDR3 is built from 14 residues. Germline V gene lookup returns CDR1 KGHSH and CDR2 LQKENI. CDR3 amino acids: CASSPPNRGSEAFF. CDR3 coding DNA: TGTGCCAGCTCACCACCCAACAGGGGATCTGAAGCTTTCTTT.

For the CDR3, the DNA is TGTGCCAGCAGCCAAGAATGGGCAACCGGGGAGCTGTTTTTT. Protein sequence: CASSQEWATGELFF. This chain connects TRBV3-1 (or the pseudogene TRBV3-2) to TRBJ2-2; D is unresolved. Trimming left V 0 bases short and J 5 bases short, with 7 bases between. The CDR3 is 14 residues long. The germline V gene encodes CDR1 LGHDT and CDR2 YNNKEL (reference sequence).

This clone appeared once. The chain recombines TRBV18 with TRBJ1-2; 10 bases align to TRBD1. Unmatched junction bases numbered 6, after V lost 3 bases and J lost 2 bases. Looked up from germline, CDR1 is KGHSH and CDR2 is LQKENI. The CDR3 has 16 amino acids. CDR3 amino acids: CASSPNPGQGNYGYTF. CDR3 DNA sequence: TGTGCCAGCTCACCCAATCCGGGACAGGGGAACTATGGCTACACCTTC.

The CDR3 protein is CASSSPGQGNEQYF. As DNA, the CDR3 is TGTGCCAGCAGTTCCCCGGGACAGGGGAACGAGCAGTACTTC. The chain uses TRBV6-5 and TRBJ2-7; 10 bases are a match to TRBD1. Germline V gene sequence: CDR1 MNHEY, CDR2 SVGAGI. V lost 4 bases and J lost 5; bases outside the gene matches: 5. CDR3 length: 14 residues.

This sequence joins TRBV27 and TRBJ1-1, with D possibly being TRBD1 (5 bases). Germline V gene data show CDR1 as MNHEY and CDR2 as SMNVEV (reference sequence). This CDR3 contains 15 residues. Trimming left V 5 bases short and J 0 bases short, with 13 bases between. CDR3 in DNA: TGTGCCAGCAGTACCGAGACAGCGCTGAACACTGAAGCTTTCTTT. This gives the protein CASSTETALNTEAFF.

This chain uses TRBV9 with TRBJ2-3; 11 nucleotides line up with TRBD2. Germline trimming cut 0 bases from V and 5 bases from J; bases unmatched to any gene: 8. This CDR3 is built from 17 residues. Germline V gene lookup returns CDR1 SGDLS and CDR2 YYNGEE. CDR3 in amino acids: CASSVELSGRAVDTQYF. The CDR3, as DNA: TGTGCCAGCAGCGTAGAGCTTAGCGGGAGGGCAGTAGATACGCAGTATTTT.

The rearrangement links TRBV5-4 to TRBJ1-3, with TRBD1 as a possible D gene (6 bases). Germline-derived CDR1 and CDR2 are SGHNT and YYREEE (reference sequence). The V end was cut by 3 bases, the J end by 3 bases, with 10 bases between. The CDR3 contains 14 residues. CDR3 residues: CASSSSGVGNTIYF. The CDR3 nucleotides are TGTGCCAGCAGCTCTTCAGGGGTTGGAAACACCATATATTTT.

The V gene is TRBV5-6, the J gene TRBJ2-4; perhaps TRBD1 as D (5 bases). In germline, CDR1 is SGHDT, CDR2 YYEEEE. Trimming shortened V by 2 bases and J by 8 bases, and 5 bases separated the two germline ends. This CDR3 contains 11 residues. CDR3 region: CASSLGDIQYF. Here the CDR3 DNA reads TGTGCCAGCAGCTTAGGGGACATTCAGTACTTC.

V gene TRBV5-1 combines with J gene TRBJ1-3; D is ambiguous. Germline V gene data show CDR1 as SGHRS and CDR2 as YFSETQ. The ends were cut back, 4 bases at V and 0 bases at J, with 14 bases in the middle. CDR3 length: 16 amino acids. CDR3: CASSPVGVSSGNTIYF. CDR3 sequence (DNA): TGCGCCAGCAGCCCGGTGGGAGTAAGCTCTGGAAACACCATATATTTT. The whole variable domain, remainder taken from reference TRBV5-1 and TRBJ1-3, is KAGVTQTPRYLIKTRGQQVTLSCSPISGHRSVSWYQQTPGQGLQFLFEYFSETQRNKGNFPGRFSGRQFSNSRSEMNVSTLELGDSALYLCASSPVGVSSGNTIYFGEGSWLTVV.

The chain has TRBV5-3 and TRBJ2-1; D perhaps matches TRBD2 (5 bases). TRBV5-3 is an open reading frame, and its role is uncertain. This CDR3 spans 13 amino acids. Trimming left V 4 bases short and J 8 bases short, with 13 bases between. The DNA for the CDR3 is TGTGCCAGAAGCACGGGGATGCGGGATGAGCAGTTCTTC. Its protein product is CARSTGMRDEQFF.

The chain has TRBV28 and TRBJ2-5; 9 nucleotides agree with TRBD2. The CDR3 has 18 residues. Losses at the gene ends were 5 bases for V and 2 bases for J; bases not matched to a gene: 15. Germline V gene sequence: CDR1 MDHEN, CDR2 SYDVKM. CDR3 DNA sequence: TGTGCCAGCAGTCCCCCTCGTCGGCGGGGGGGCGGGCAAGAGACCCAGTACTTC. Residues: CASSPPRRRGGGQETQYF.

The chain is built from TRBV5-6 and TRBJ2-5, with 8 bases fitting TRBD2. CDR1 SGHDT and CDR2 YYEEEE come from the germline V gene. This CDR3 spans 15 amino acids. The V and J ends lost 1 base and 4 bases, in that order; junction bases with no gene match: 6. The CDR3 loop reads CASSLQTSGGETQYF. The CDR3 DNA is TGTGCCAGCAGCTTGCAGACAAGCGGGGGAGAGACCCAGTACTTC.

V gene TRBV6-5 combines with J gene TRBJ1-6, with 9 bases identical to TRBD1. Per the germline V gene, CDR1 is MNHEY and CDR2 is SVGAGI. CDR3 size: 13 residues. The junction had 2 bases not matched to a gene; V was cut back by 4 bases and J by 10 bases. The CDR3 sequence: CASSWDRDSPLHF. CDR3 nucleotide sequence: TGTGCCAGCAGTTGGGACAGGGACTCACCCCTCCACTTT.

This chain connects TRBV6-5 to TRBJ1-1; the match to TRBD1 covers 11 bases. Trimming cost V 5 bases and J 4 bases; bases outside gene matches: 6. The CDR3 has 15 residues. Germline V gene data show CDR1 as MNHEY and CDR2 as SVGAGI. The CDR3 sequence is CASSPGTGGGTEAFF. The CDR3, as DNA: TGTGCCAGCAGTCCCGGGACAGGGGGGGGCACTGAAGCTTTCTTT.

The rearrangement links TRBV6-1 to TRBJ1-3; D is possibly TRBD1 (5 bases). Germline values: CDR1 MNHNS, CDR2 SASEGT. The germline V and J ends were trimmed by 2 bases and 3 bases, with 14 bases remaining between them. The CDR3 length is 16 residues. CDR3 sequence (DNA): TGTGCCAGCAGTGAAAATCCTGGGGGGGGTGGAAACACCATATATTTT. Amino acid sequence: CASSENPGGGGNTIYF.

The genes are TRBV19 and TRBJ1-2; 8 nucleotides line up with TRBD1. There are 15 residues in the CDR3. After removal of 5 bases from V and 4 bases from J, the junction contained 9 bases not matched to a gene. The germline V gene encodes CDR1 LNHDA and CDR2 SQIVND (reference sequence). Here the CDR3 DNA reads TGTGCCAGTAGTCCTAGACAGGGGAAGGGCTATGGCTACACCTTC. Its translation is CASSPRQGKGYGYTF.

V usage is TRBV7-2 and J usage is TRBJ1-1; no definite D call. V lost 1 base and J lost 3, with 15 bases in between. This CDR3 is built from 16 residues. Germline V gene lookup returns CDR1 SGHTA and CDR2 FQGNSA. CDR3 nucleotides: TGTGCCAGCAGCTTAGTGTACGATGGGGAGGACACTGAAGCTTTCTTT. Translating gives CASSLVYDGEDTEAFF.

V usage is TRBV7-8 and J usage is TRBJ2-7; 7 nucleotides line up with TRBD2. Germline trimming cut 5 bases from V and 1 base from J; bases unmatched to any gene: 14. CDR3 size: 17 residues. Germline V gene lookup returns CDR1 SGHVS and CDR2 FQNEAQ. CDR3 DNA sequence: TGTGCCAGCAGCCCCAGCCCCACGAGGCGGGGGTCCTACGAGCAGTACTTC. Amino acid sequence: CASSPSPTRRGSYEQYF.

This chain links TRBV7-2 with TRBJ2-1, with a weak D call TRBD2 (6 bases). The CDR3 has 12 residues. Trimming took off 3 bases at V and 9 bases at J, with 9 bases between the two ends. Germline CDR1 SGHTA, CDR2 FQGNSA. DNA of the CDR3: TGTGCCAGCAGCTTCATGACTAGTGAGCAGTTCTTC. Translated, it gives CASSFMTSEQFF.

About this clone: The sample holds other DNA sequences that translate to the same CDR3. The chain recombines TRBV5-1 with TRBJ2-5, with D tentatively TRBD1 (5 bases). Germline assignment: CDR1 SGHRS and CDR2 YFSETQ. There are 13 residues in the CDR3. V lost 4 bases to trimming and J lost 1 base, with 8 bases between them. CDR3 sequence (DNA): TGCGCCAGCAGCCTCCAGGGCCAAGAGACCCAGTACTTC. Protein: CASSLQGQETQYF.

The rearrangement joins TRBV14 to TRBJ1-1, with D perhaps TRBD1 (6 bases). The ends were cut back, 3 bases at V and 5 bases at J, with 28 bases in the middle. Germline V gene lookup returns CDR1 SGHDN and CDR2 FVKESK. The CDR3 is 19 residues long. CDR3 loop: CASSQAGTGGRSRRTEAFF. CDR3 DNA: TGTGCCAGCAGCCAGGCCGGAACGGGGGGGCGCTCTCGTCGTACTGAAGCTTTCTTT.